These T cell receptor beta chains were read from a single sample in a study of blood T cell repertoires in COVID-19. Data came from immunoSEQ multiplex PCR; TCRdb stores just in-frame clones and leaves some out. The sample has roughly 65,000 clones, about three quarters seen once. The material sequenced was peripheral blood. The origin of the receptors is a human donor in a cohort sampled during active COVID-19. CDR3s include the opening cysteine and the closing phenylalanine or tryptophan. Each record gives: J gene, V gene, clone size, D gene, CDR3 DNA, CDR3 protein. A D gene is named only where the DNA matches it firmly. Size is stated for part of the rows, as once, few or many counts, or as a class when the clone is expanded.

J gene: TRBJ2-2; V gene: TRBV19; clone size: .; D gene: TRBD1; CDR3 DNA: TGTGCCAGTAGTCCCGGGACAGGGACCGGGGAGCTGTTTTTT; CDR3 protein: CASSPGTGTGELFF
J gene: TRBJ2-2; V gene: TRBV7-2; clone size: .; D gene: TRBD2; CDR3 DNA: TGTGCCAGCAGCTTAGTGACTAGCGGAACTACCGGGGAGCTGTTTTTT; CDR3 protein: CASSLVTSGTTGELFF
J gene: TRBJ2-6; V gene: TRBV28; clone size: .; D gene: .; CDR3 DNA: TGTGCCAGTGAAACAGGCGGGGCTGGGGCCAACGTCCTGACTTTC; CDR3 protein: CASETGGAGANVLTF
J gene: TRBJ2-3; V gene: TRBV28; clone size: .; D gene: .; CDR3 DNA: TGTGCCAGCAGTTTACAGCGGAGTAGATTCACAGATACGCAGTATTTT; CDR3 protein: CASSLQRSRFTDTQYF
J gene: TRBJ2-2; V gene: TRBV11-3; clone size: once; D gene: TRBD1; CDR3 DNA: TGTGCCAGCAGCTTATGTGTCCCGGGACAGGGGGTTTCTTGCACCGGGGAGCTGTTTTTT; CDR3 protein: CASSLCVPGQGVSCTGELFF
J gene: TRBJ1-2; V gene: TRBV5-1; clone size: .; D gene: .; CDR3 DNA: TGCGCCAGCAGCTTGGAGGGCGGAGGTGGTCCTGGCTACACCTTC; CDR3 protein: CASSLEGGGGPGYTF
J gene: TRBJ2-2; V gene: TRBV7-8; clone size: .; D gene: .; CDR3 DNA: TGTGCCAGCAGCTTAGCGCTAGGGGCGAACACCGGGGAGCTGTTTTTT; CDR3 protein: CASSLALGANTGELFF
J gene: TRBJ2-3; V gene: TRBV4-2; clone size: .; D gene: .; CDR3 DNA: TGTGCCAGCAGCCCCTACCGGGGAAGCACAGATACGCAGTATTTT; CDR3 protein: CASSPYRGSTDTQYF
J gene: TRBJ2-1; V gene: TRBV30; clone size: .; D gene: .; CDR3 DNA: TGTGCCTGGAGCCTATCCGCCACGAATCCCTCCTCCTACAATGAGCAGTTCTTC; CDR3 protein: CAWSLSATNPSSYNEQFF
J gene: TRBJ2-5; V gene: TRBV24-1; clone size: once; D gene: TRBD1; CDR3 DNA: TGTGCCACCAGTGATTCAACATCCAGGGGGAAACGAGAGACCCAGTACTTC; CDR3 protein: CATSDSTSRGKRETQYF
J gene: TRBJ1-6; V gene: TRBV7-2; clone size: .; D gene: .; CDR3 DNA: TGTGCCAGCAGCCCCCCGATAGAGGATTCACCCCTCCACTTT; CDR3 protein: CASSPPIEDSPLHF
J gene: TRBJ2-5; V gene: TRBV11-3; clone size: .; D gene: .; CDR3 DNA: TGTGCCAGCAGCTTGAGGTCGGGGGAGACCCAGTACTTC; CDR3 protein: CASSLRSGETQYF
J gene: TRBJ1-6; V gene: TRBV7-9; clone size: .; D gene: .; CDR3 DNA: TGTGCCAGCAGCCTAACAGGGTCTAATTCACCCCTCCACTTT; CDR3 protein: CASSLTGSNSPLHF
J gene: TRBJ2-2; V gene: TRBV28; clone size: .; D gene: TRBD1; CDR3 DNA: TGTGCCAGCAGACCGACAGGGGTCGGGACTGGGAACACCGGGGAGCTGTTTTTT; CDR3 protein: CASRPTGVGTGNTGELFF
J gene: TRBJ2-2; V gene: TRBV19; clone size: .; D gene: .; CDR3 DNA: TGTGCCAGTAAAGAGGGCAGGAAGGCCGGGGAGCTGTTTTTT; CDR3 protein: CASKEGRKAGELFF
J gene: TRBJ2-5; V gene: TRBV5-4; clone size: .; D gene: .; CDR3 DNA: TGTGCCAGCAGCGCCCAGGGGCGTGAGACCCAGTACTTC; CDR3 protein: CASSAQGRETQYF
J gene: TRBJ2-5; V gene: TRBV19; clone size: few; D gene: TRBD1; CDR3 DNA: TGTGCCAGTAGTATAGGAGGGACAGGGAGCCAAGAGACCCAGTACTTC; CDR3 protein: CASSIGGTGSQETQYF
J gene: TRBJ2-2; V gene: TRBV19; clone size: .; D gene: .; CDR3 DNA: TGTGCCAGTAGTATCTATGCCGGGGAGCTGTTTTTT; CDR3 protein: CASSIYAGELFF
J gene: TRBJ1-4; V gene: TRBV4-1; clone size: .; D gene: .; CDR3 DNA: TGCGCCAGCAGCCAAGACAGGTTTGCAACTAATGAAAAACTGTTTTTT; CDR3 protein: CASSQDRFATNEKLFF
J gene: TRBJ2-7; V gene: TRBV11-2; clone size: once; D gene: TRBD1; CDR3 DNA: TGTGCCAGCAGCACAAATCGGGACAGTCCGTACGAGCAGTACTTC; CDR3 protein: CASSTNRDSPYEQYF
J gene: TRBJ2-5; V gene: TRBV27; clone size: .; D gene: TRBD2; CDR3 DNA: TGTGCCAGCAGTTTAGGCGGGAGCGGAGAGACCCAGTACTTC; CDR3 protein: CASSLGGSGETQYF
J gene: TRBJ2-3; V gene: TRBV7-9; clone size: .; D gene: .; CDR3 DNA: TGTGCCAGCAGCTTTTCAGTCAGCACAGATACGCAGTATTTT; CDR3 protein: CASSFSVSTDTQYF
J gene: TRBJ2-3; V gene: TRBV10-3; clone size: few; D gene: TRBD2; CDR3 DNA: TGTGCCATCAGTGAACGCGGGGGGGCAGATACGCAGTATTTT; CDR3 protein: CAISERGGADTQYF
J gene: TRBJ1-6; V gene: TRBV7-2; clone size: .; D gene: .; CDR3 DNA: TGTGCCAGCAGCTTAGGCGGTACCCGACTAAATTCACCCCTCCACTTT; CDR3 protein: CASSLGGTRLNSPLHF
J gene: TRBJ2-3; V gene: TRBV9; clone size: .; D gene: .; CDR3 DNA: TGTGCCAGCAGCGTAGAGTCTACAGTAACGGATACGCAGTATTTT; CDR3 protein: CASSVESTVTDTQYF
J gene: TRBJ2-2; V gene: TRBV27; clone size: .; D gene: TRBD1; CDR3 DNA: TGTGCCAGCAGTTTATGGGGGGGACAGGGTGTGTCCGGGGAGCTGTTTTTT; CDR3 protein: CASSLWGGQGVSGELFF